The following is a TCR beta chain sequence with its context. This clone has just a few counts. Its antigen remains unidentified. The input lacks base qualities; no much larger clone sits a single base away. All of the isolated RNA was reverse transcribed with the High Capacity cDNA Reverse Transcription Kit, so expressed TCRB transcripts were sequenced. Naive, central memory and regulatory T cell samples underwent deep immunoSEQ sequencing, averaging around 3.9 million total reads per sample. After sorted cells were lysed in RLT buffer, RNA was extracted with DNase-treated RNeasy Micro or Mini kits, with the choice depending on cell number. To prevent cross-contamination, every cell subset was processed on its own, while patient and healthy donor samples were processed together. The immunoSEQ multiplex PCR was used to amplify TCRB sequences from cDNA, generating 87-bp fragments that spanned the CDR3 region. Sequencing of the amplicons was done on the Illumina HiSeq platform. The authors' pipeline ran thus. PCR bias was computationally corrected using synthetic template baselines, reads within Hamming distance 2 were collapsed, and singletons that could not be merged were discarded. Reads were aligned against IMGT to assign V, D and J genes, CDR3 length and insertions or deletions at six rearrangement sites. Within each subset, clonotype counts were normalized to sorted cell number, and only after that were true diversity and Gini coefficients computed with the tcR R package. The overlap coefficient, calculated on TCRB nucleotide sequences, was used to measure repertoire sharing. Sourced from immuneACCESS, this table was stored by TCRdb with only in-frame sequences that have V and J called. A share of the clones is absent; for the studies checked, an unresolved V gene accounts for under half, and the remainder has no known explanation. V, J and clone size were drawn from that table, and D and trimming were deduced from the DNA. The sample table records fewer than 350,000 clones; under 8.5% of these occur just once. Over 0.8% of the sample belongs to the ten largest clones.

CDR1 and CDR2, looked up from the germline V gene, are SQVTM and ANQGSEA. V is trimmed back by 7 bases and J by 0 bases, and the junction contains 5 bases that no gene match accounts for. The CDR3 measures 13 amino acids from cysteine to phenylalanine. Only the CDR3 part of the read is kept: 39 bases, read in frame from the first base. The sample originates from a study of beta chain features in type 1 diabetes (dated by TCRdb to between 2018 and 2020). For the wider study: Patients and healthy donors did not differ in mean age, gender distribution, total cell number or subset yield. Regulatory and stem cell-like memory subsets were obtained from only 8 patients and about 8 healthy donors, while naive and central memory subsets were obtained from all 28 donors. A total of under 140,000,000 sorted cells were examined across all samples, and the number of cells per subset was strongly correlated with RNA yield. The study compared TCRB repertoires of sorted circulating CD4+ T cell subsets between recently diagnosed type 1 diabetes patients and matched healthy donors.

From each donor, a single peripheral blood sample of around 120 mL on average was drawn into heparinised tubes. A BD FACSAria II and a panel including CD45RO, CCR7, CD25, CD127, CD95 and CD27 were used to sort naive, central memory, regulatory and stem cell-like memory CD4+ T cells. All sorted populations exceeded 95% purity. PBMCs were separated immediately by Lymphoprep density gradient centrifugation and were stained directly, without being cultured. To minimize batch effects, samples were stained and sorted in pairs, one healthy donor with one patient per experiment. The study at large found these results: Type 1 diabetes patients showed a moderate but significant shortening of TCRB CDR3 length in all four CD4+ subsets. Fewer insertions and more nucleotide deletions at VDJ recombination sites were observed in patients with type 1 diabetes, implying thymic rearrangement abnormalities. Because small numbers of individuals were included in the HLA sub-analyses, any influence of HLA type on TCRB rearrangement was left unresolved. Sequencing cDNA rather than genomic DNA could over-represent highly expressing activated cells, although activation and CD3 levels did not differ between groups. Shorter templates might be favored by PCR, yet because patient and control samples were amplified and corrected together, any such skew would affect both groups equally. Naive, central memory and regulatory TCRB repertoires appeared to be more similar among patients than among healthy donors.

Here the chain combines TRBV29-1 and TRBJ1-2; 7 middle bases align to TRBD1. Specimen: central memory CD4+ T cells from blood. The source is a woman under 30 in good health. The CDR3 reads as follows: CSAGGTANYGYTF. The DNA reads TGCAGCGCAGGGGGGACAGCTAACTATGGCTACACCTTC.